A single sample is the source of the 20 T cell receptor beta chains below, sequenced in a study of T cell repertoires in cytomegalovirus infection. MiXCR was run by TCRdb on the reads, yielding one entry per CDR3 protein. This table has 350,000 to 450,000 distinct CDR3 sequences, around 18% appearing once. The sample comprised PBMCs. These receptor sequences come from a human donor in good health (CMV status not recorded). Some clones in this sample may be carry-over from other donors' samples.

The table lists this clonotype with a few counts. V and J are TRBV7-9 and TRBJ2-1; the D gene is possibly TRBD2 (6 bases). The V end was cut by 1 base, the J end by 15 bases, with 13 bases between. CDR1 and CDR2 (germline): SEHNR, FQNEAQ (reference sequence). The CDR3 spans 12 residues. The CDR3 DNA sequence: TGTGCCAGCAGCTTAGGGCGGGGTGCGAGGTTCTTC. The encoded protein is CASSLGRGARFF.

This clonotype showed up many times. J is TRBJ2-3 and V is TRBV7-2; 7 positions agree with TRBD2. The CDR3 totals 16 residues. Losses at the gene ends were 2 bases for V and 0 bases for J; bases not matched to a gene: 5. Germline V CDR1 and CDR2: SGHTA, FQGNSA. This CDR3 reads CASSLTAGISTDTQYF. The CDR3, as DNA: TGTGCCAGCAGCTTAACAGCGGGGATTAGCACAGATACGCAGTATTTT.

This clonotype was counted only a few times. The rearrangement joins TRBV4-1 to TRBJ2-5; D may match TRBD1 or TRBD2 (6 bases each). The CDR3 consists of 17 residues. The germline gives CDR1 MGHRA, CDR2 YSYEKL. Trimming shortened V by 3 bases and J by 6 bases, and 23 bases separated the two germline ends. CDR3 DNA: TGCGCCAGCAGCCACCTGGGGGGCAAGACAAATATAAAGACCCAGTACTTC. Amino acids: CASSHLGGKTNIKTQYF.

The chain recombines TRBV7-9 with TRBJ1-1; 11 nucleotides line up with TRBD1. This CDR3 region has 14 residues. Germline CDR1 reads SEHNR; CDR2 reads FQNEAQ (reference sequence). V dropped 4 bases and J dropped 6; count of bases not matched to a gene: 4. DNA for the CDR3: TGTGCCAGCAGCTCCCGGACAGGGGGCGCTGAAGCTTTCTTT. The encoded protein is CASSSRTGGAEAFF.

In its sample, this clonotype was seen many times. The rearrangement links TRBV7-2 to TRBJ2-1, with 8 bases identical to TRBD2. The CDR3 is 14 amino acids. Germline V gene data show CDR1 as SGHTA and CDR2 as FQGNSA. Unmatched junction bases numbered 9, after V lost 2 bases and J lost 12 bases. The CDR3 region is CASSLPSGSHGQFF. DNA of the CDR3: TGTGCCAGCAGCTTACCCAGCGGGAGCCATGGGCAGTTCTTC.

This clonotype was counted between two and nine times. The chain couples TRBV12-3 or TRBV12-4 to TRBJ2-3, with unresolved D. This CDR3 contains 15 residues. Trimming took off 2 bases at V and 1 base at J, with 10 bases between the two ends. Here the CDR3 reads CASSLRVTGTDTQYF. CDR3 in DNA: TGTGCCAGCAGTTTACGCGTGACGGGCACAGATACGCAGTATTTT.

A remark on this clonotype: Since a much larger clone is just one base distant, this may be a read error. V and J are TRBV7-2 and TRBJ2-5; 7 bases match TRBD2. Germline CDR1 is SGHTA and CDR2 is FQGNSA. CDR3 length equals 15 residues. V gave up 5 bases and J gave up 5 bases; unmatched junction bases: 11. In DNA form, the CDR3 reads TGTGCCAGCAGCCCAGGAGGTGTCGGGGGGGAGACCCAGTACTTC. This codes for CASSPGGVGGETQYF.

This clonotype was seen repeatedly, ten times or more. The chain links TRBV6-1 to TRBJ2-7; D gene ambiguous. The CDR3 runs to 13 residues. The germline V gene encodes CDR1 MNHNS and CDR2 SASEGT. V was clipped by 6 bases and J by 6 bases, with 15 bases between them. The CDR3 loop is CASSWSVGSEQYF. Written as DNA, the CDR3 is TGTGCCAGCAGCTGGAGCGTGGGTAGCGAGCAGTACTTC.

As to this clonotype: A single base separates this from a much larger clone, so it may be a read error. V usage is TRBV7-2 and J usage is TRBJ2-2; 11 nucleotides match TRBD2. CDR1 is SGHTA, CDR2 FQGNSA, per germline. This CDR3 comprises 16 residues. The CDR3 sequence: CVSSLASGGLHGELFF. CDR3 bases: TGTGTCAGCAGCTTAGCTAGCGGGGGGCTCCACGGGGAGCTGTTTTTT.

The chain carries TRBV7-2 and TRBJ2-7, with D tentatively TRBD2 (6 bases). Trimming stripped 5 bases from V and 2 bases from J, with 16 bases between. This CDR3 contains 15 residues. Germline CDR1 reads SGHTA; CDR2 reads FQGNSA. CDR3 in amino acids: CASSPWGVGPYEQYF. The CDR3 bases are TGTGCCAGCAGCCCCTGGGGGGTCGGCCCCTACGAGCAGTACTTC.

This clonotype was counted at least ten times. The J gene is TRBJ2-3, the V gene TRBV7-2; D unresolved. The CDR3 loop spans 12 amino acids. The germline gives CDR1 SGHTA, CDR2 FQGNSA. The ends were cut back, 1 base at V and 7 bases at J, with 6 bases in the middle. CDR3 amino acids: CASSLEGYTQYF. CDR3 coding DNA: TGTGCCAGCAGCTTAGAGGGTTATACGCAGTATTTT.

The chain is built from TRBV9 and TRBJ1-1, with a possible D match to TRBD1 (6 bases). Germline CDR1 is SGDLS and CDR2 is YYNGEE. This CDR3 is 15 amino acids long. V gave up 2 bases and J gave up 3 bases, with 14 bases separating them. CDR3 in amino acids: CASSVMTRGDTEAFF. As DNA, the CDR3 is TGTGCCAGCAGCGTTATGACTAGGGGGGACACTGAAGCTTTCTTT.

This clonotype has just a few counts. The chain is built from TRBV6-1 and TRBJ2-5; the D is unclear. This CDR3 is 15 amino acids long. CDR1 is MNHNS, CDR2 SASEGT, per germline. Between the trimmed V and J ends, which lost 4 bases and 4 bases, there was a span of 16 bases. CDR3 residues: CASSGRAVLTETQYF. Written as DNA, the CDR3 is TGTGCCAGCAGTGGACGGGCCGTACTCACAGAGACCCAGTACTTC.

This clonotype has ten or more counts. J is TRBJ2-1 and V is TRBV2; the D is unclear. In germline, CDR1 is SNHLY, CDR2 FYNNEI. Trimming shortened V by 7 bases and J by 8 bases, and 18 bases separated the two germline ends. The CDR3 contains 14 residues. The CDR3 nucleotides are TGTGCCAGCACGGGCTCCGCCCGGTTTTATGAGCAGTTCTTC. Translation: CASTGSARFYEQFF.

With regard to this clonotype: Being one base from a much bigger clone, this may be a read error. The chain employs TRBV7-8 and TRBJ1-5; 10 nucleotides line up with TRBD1. The CDR3 spans 14 residues. Looked up from germline, CDR1 is SGHVS and CDR2 is FQNEAQ. The CDR3 spells CASSQGTGDQPQQF. As DNA, the CDR3 is TGTGCCAGCAGCCAAGGGACAGGGGATCAGCCCCAGCAGTTT.

This clonotype has a handful of counts. V and J are TRBV29-1 and TRBJ2-1; 8 bases align to TRBD1. V shed 7 bases, J shed 2 bases, and the junction held 7 bases outside the gene matches. The CDR3 sequence is 14 residues long. Germline V gives CDR1 SQVTM, CDR2 ANQGSEA. The CDR3: CSALDRATYNEQFF. The CDR3 nucleotides read TGCAGCGCCCTGGACAGGGCGACCTACAATGAGCAGTTCTTC.

The chain has TRBV20-1 and TRBJ1-1, with a possible D match to TRBD1 (5 bases). This CDR3 contains 16 residues. Trimming pared 0 bases from V and 0 bases from J, leaving 14 bases between. Germline CDR1 reads DFQATT; CDR2 reads SNEGSKA (reference sequence). The chain's CDR3 is CSARDVSSGLNTEAFF. The DNA for the CDR3 is TGCAGTGCTAGAGATGTATCATCAGGGCTGAACACTGAAGCTTTCTTT.

V usage is TRBV19 and J usage is TRBJ2-3; a possible D gene is TRBD1 (5 bases). CDR1 and CDR2 from the germline V gene are LNHDA and SQIVND (reference sequence). The CDR3 has 15 residues. The ends were cut back, 7 bases at V and 2 bases at J, with 16 bases in the middle. CDR3 loop: CASNRGSAITDTQYF. Here the CDR3 DNA reads TGTGCCAGTAATAGGGGAAGCGCCATCACAGATACGCAGTATTTT.

The chain links TRBV5-6 to TRBJ2-1, with TRBD1 matching 10 bases. Germline values: CDR1 SGHDT, CDR2 YYEEEE. Trimming took 1 base from V and 5 from J; bases not matched to a gene: 6. There are 16 residues in the CDR3. This CDR3 reads CASSLLYGTGDNEQFF. In nucleotides, the CDR3 is TGTGCCAGCAGCTTGCTTTACGGGACAGGGGACAATGAGCAGTTCTTC.

J is TRBJ2-5 and V is TRBV5-4; possible D gene TRBD1, 6 bases. The V end was cut by 5 bases, the J end by 9 bases, with 17 bases between. The CDR3 totals 13 residues. Germline V gives CDR1 SGHNT, CDR2 YYREEE (reference sequence). The CDR3 sequence is CASSHGQYEAQYF. The CDR3 DNA sequence: TGTGCCAGCAGTCATGGACAGTACGAGGCCCAGTACTTC.